Below, one T cell receptor beta chain is given with its context. Its antigen remains unknown. The data stem from a study of cytomegalovirus exposure and HLA in healthy donors. The study, taken as a whole, reports: A highly shared variant cluster was judged a likely technical artifact.

These donors, healthy bone marrow donors, were studied. Unmatched junction bases numbered 5, after V lost 4 bases and J lost 2 bases. CDR3 length: 15 amino acids. The germline gives CDR1 LNHNV, CDR2 YYDKDF (reference sequence). The PCR contained 60 Vbeta and 13 Jbeta primers. This table comes from immunoSEQ multiplex PCR, and its TCRdb copy is limited to in-frame clones, with some not included. The repertoire has about 140,000 clones, roughly 80% of them found once; the top ten carry 4.5% to 6%. This TCR derives from a woman between 50 and 59 years old in good health and CMV-seronegative. Sequences were obtained from PBMCs. This chain connects TRBV15 to TRBJ2-7; 10 bases fit TRBD1. In nucleotides, the CDR3 is TGTGCCACCAGCATCTCTGGACAGGGGGCCTACGAGCAGTACTTC. This sequence encodes CATSISGQGAYEQYF.